The sequence of this T cell receptor (beta chain) was determined in a study of blood T cell repertoires in COVID-19. Study details: From T cells, B-cell-depleted T cells, or PBMCs came the material, which was cDNA or gDNA.

How the authors handled the data: Researchers report that nucleated cell counts were estimated from reference gene primer amplification. TCRdb keeps only in-frame clones here, not all; method: immunoSEQ multiplex PCR. The V and J calls and clone size are taken from that table; D and trimming were inferred from the DNA. Among 310,000 or so clones listed, 87% were seen once. Seattle cases were enrolled at active infection and followed longitudinally. The germline V gene has CDR1 SGHNT and CDR2 YYREEE (reference sequence). This CDR3 is 15 amino acids long. V lost 4 bases and J lost 3; bases outside the gene matches: 10.

The TCR was taken from a man aged 30-40 years with COVID-19, enrolled during active disease. Input material: peripheral blood. This chain joins TRBV5-4 and TRBJ2-7; 7 nucleotides agree with TRBD1. DNA for the CDR3: TGTGCCAGCAGCCTAGGGACAGCTGCACTCTACGAGCAGTACTTC. This translates into CASSLGTAALYEQYF.